The 11 T cell receptor beta chains given below trace back to one sample, sequenced in a study of shared clonotypes between healthy human individuals (dated by TCRdb to about 2020). Library preparation was by the immunoSEQ multiplex PCR assay. TCRdb stores this immuneACCESS table with in-frame sequences only. Part of the clones is absent; in the studies checked, under half of the shortfall reflects unresolved V genes, and no reason is known for the rest. The sample has roughly 1,100,000 clones on record, 65% to 75% of them singletons. Jointly, the top ten make up approximately 1.5% of the sample. Material for sequencing was memory CD4+ T cells sorted from blood. This sample's cell subset or site label indicates: CD45RA-negative fraction. These receptors were taken from a man between 18 and 35 years old in good health.

V and J are TRBV19 and TRBJ2-3, with TRBD1 identical over 8 bases. The trim removed 6 bases at V and 0 bases at J, leaving 8 bases unmatched. The CDR3 contains 16 residues. Germline V gene lookup returns CDR1 LNHDA and CDR2 SQIVND (reference sequence). CDR3 DNA: TGTGCCAGTAGCCTAGCCCGGACAGGGAGCACAGATACGCAGTATTTT. Protein product: CASSLARTGSTDTQYF.

The rearrangement links TRBV14 to TRBJ2-7, with D hard to call. The V and J ends lost 4 bases and 3 bases respectively, with 10 bases between them. CDR1 is SGHDN and CDR2 is FVKESK in the germline V gene. The CDR3 covers 13 residues. The DNA for the CDR3 is TGTGCCAGCAGCCGACACAGCAACTACGAGCAGTACTTC. This translates into CASSRHSNYEQYF.

This sequence joins TRBV6-6 and TRBJ1-2; no clear D. With 2 bases removed from V and 5 bases from J, the gap between germline ends came to 12 bases. Germline CDR1 reads MNHNY; CDR2 reads SVGAGI (reference sequence). The CDR3 is made up of 14 amino acids. CDR3: CASSYEQSTYGYTF. The CDR3 nucleotides are TGTGCCAGCAGTTACGAACAAAGTACATATGGCTACACCTTC.

CDR3 in DNA: TGCGCCAGCAGCCCCCAGACAGGGGGCGCGGGCTACACCTTC. It codes for CASSPQTGGAGYTF. This sequence joins TRBV5-1 and TRBJ1-2; TRBD1 agrees at 10 bases. Germline V CDR1 and CDR2: SGHRS, YFSETQ. The CDR3 length is 14 residues. The V segment lost 4 bases and the J segment 8 bases; nucleotides outside the gene matches: 8.

This clone was seen just once. The J gene is TRBJ2-3, the V gene TRBV15, with 9 nucleotides matching TRBD2. CDR3 length equals 16 residues. The ends lost 4 bases at V and 4 bases at J; junction bases unmatched: 9. Germline CDR1 is LNHNV and CDR2 is YYDKDF (reference sequence). CDR3 region: CATSIHSGSWADTQYF. The CDR3 DNA reads as TGTGCCACCAGCATTCATAGCGGGAGCTGGGCAGATACGCAGTATTTT.

The genes are TRBV30 and TRBJ1-3, with unresolved D. The CDR3 runs 17 residues. CDR1 and CDR2 (germline): GTSNPN, SVGIG (reference sequence). Trimming left V 0 bases short and J 4 bases short, with 19 bases between. The CDR3 reads CAWSVLLDFLTGNTIYF. In nucleotides, the CDR3 is TGTGCCTGGAGTGTACTTTTGGACTTTTTAACGGGAAACACCATATATTTT.

This rearrangement joins TRBV18 to TRBJ1-4, with TRBD1 matching 8 bases. This CDR3 contains 14 residues. The ends lost 6 bases at V and 8 bases at J; junction bases unmatched: 8. Germline CDR1 reads KGHSH; CDR2 reads LQKENI. CDR3: CASSRGQGEEKLFF. The DNA for the CDR3 is TGTGCCAGCTCTCGAGGACAGGGAGAAGAAAAACTGTTTTTT.

This clone appeared a single time. This chain links TRBV6-4 with TRBJ2-6, with a weak D call TRBD2 (5 bases). The CDR3 runs 16 residues. Germline V gene lookup returns CDR1 MRHNA and CDR2 SNTAGT. V was trimmed by 6 bases and J by 2 bases, leaving 14 bases between them. The CDR3 DNA follows: TGTGCCAGCAGAGCCCCCGGGGTCCCTGGGGCCAACGTCCTGACTTTC. Translation: CASRAPGVPGANVLTF.

V is TRBV10-3 and J is TRBJ2-5, with D possibly TRBD2 on 6 matching bases. The CDR3 has 11 residues. The germline V gene encodes CDR1 ENHRY and CDR2 SYGVKD. The V and J ends lost 10 bases and 5 bases respectively, with 11 bases between them. CDR3 coding DNA: TGTGCCAGTACGGCGGGGGAGACCCAGTACTTC. Protein: CASTAGETQYF.

The DNA of the CDR3 is TGTGCCAGCAGCTTGGTAGGGGGGAACACTGAAGCTTTCTTT. Protein: CASSLVGGNTEAFF. The chain carries TRBV5-8 and TRBJ1-1, with D tentatively TRBD1 (6 bases). Germline V gives CDR1 SGHTS, CDR2 YDEGEE. The V end was cut by 0 bases, the J end by 1 base, with 7 bases between. The CDR3 covers 14 residues.

This clone has a single count. V gene TRBV6-5 combines with J gene TRBJ1-1, with 9 positions matching TRBD1. The CDR3 sequence is 14 residues long. CDR1 and CDR2 from the germline V gene are MNHEY and SVGAGI. With 4 bases clipped from V and 3 bases from J, the junction kept 3 bases outside the gene matches. The CDR3 loop reads CASSSGQGYTEAFF. The CDR3, as DNA: TGTGCCAGCAGTTCGGGACAGGGTTACACTGAAGCTTTCTTT.